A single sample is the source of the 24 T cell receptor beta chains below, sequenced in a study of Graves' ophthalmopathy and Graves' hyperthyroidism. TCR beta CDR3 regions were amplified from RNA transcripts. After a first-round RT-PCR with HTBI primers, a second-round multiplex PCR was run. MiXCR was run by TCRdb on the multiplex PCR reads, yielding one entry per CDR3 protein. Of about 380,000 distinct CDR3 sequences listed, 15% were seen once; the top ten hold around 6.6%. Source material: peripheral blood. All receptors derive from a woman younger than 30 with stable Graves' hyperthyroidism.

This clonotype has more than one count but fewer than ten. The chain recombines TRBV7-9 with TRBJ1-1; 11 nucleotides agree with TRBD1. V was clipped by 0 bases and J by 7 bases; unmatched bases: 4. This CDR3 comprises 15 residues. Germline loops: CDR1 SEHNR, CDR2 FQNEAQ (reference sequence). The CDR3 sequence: CASSLAGQGEHEAFF. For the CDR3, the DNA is TGTGCCAGCAGCTTAGCGGGACAGGGGGAACATGAAGCTTTCTTT.

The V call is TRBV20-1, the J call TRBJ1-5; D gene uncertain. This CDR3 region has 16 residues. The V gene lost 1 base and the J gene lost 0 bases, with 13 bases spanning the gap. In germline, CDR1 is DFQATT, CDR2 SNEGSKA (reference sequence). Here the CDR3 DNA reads TGCAGTGCTAGAGTGCGCGGATCCTATAGCAATCAGCCCCAGCATTTT. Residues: CSARVRGSYSNQPQHF.

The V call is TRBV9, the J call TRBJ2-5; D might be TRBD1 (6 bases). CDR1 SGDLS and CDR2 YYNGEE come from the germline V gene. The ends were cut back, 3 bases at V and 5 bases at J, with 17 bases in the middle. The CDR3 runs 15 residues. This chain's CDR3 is CASSADSTVDETQYF. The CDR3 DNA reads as TGTGCCAGCAGCGCGGACAGCACAGTGGATGAGACCCAGTACTTC.

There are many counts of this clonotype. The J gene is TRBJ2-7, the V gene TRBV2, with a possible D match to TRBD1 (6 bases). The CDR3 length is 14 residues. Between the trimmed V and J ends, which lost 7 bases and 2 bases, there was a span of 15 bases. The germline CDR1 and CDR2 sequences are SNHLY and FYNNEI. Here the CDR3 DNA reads TGTGCCAGCATTCGGGACATCACGACCTACGAGCAGTACTTC. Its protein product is CASIRDITTYEQYF.

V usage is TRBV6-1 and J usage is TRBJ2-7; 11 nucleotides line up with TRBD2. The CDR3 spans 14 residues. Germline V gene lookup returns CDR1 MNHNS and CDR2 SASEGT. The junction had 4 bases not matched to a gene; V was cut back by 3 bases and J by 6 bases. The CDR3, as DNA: TGTGCCAGCAGTGACGTACTAGCGGGGGCCGAGCAGTACTTC. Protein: CASSDVLAGAEQYF.

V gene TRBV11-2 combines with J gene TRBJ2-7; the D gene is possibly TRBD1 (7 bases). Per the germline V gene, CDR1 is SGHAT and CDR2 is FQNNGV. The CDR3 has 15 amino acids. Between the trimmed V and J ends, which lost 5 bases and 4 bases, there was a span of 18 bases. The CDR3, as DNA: TGTGCCAGCAGCATAACATACCAGGGGGGTTACGAGCAGTACTTC. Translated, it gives CASSITYQGGYEQYF.

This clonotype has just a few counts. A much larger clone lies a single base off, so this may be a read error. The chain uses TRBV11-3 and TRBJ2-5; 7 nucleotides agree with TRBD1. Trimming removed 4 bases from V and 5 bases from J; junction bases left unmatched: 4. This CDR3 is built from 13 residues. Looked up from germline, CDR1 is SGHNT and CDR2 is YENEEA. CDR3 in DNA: TGTGCCAGCAGCTCCCAGACAGGGGAGACCCAGTACTTC. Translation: CASSSQTGETQYF.

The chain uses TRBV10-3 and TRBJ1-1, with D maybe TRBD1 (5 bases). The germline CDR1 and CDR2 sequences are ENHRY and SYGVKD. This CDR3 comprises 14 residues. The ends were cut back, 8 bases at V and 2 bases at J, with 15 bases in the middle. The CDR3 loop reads CAIWPGMSNTEAFF. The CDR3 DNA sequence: TGTGCCATCTGGCCAGGGATGTCCAACACTGAAGCTTTCTTT.

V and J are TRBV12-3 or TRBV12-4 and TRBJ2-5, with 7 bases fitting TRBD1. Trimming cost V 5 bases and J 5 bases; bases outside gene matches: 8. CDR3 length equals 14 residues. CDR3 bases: TGTGCCAGCAGTCCTCAGGGGGTGAGGGAGACCCAGTACTTC. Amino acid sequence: CASSPQGVRETQYF.

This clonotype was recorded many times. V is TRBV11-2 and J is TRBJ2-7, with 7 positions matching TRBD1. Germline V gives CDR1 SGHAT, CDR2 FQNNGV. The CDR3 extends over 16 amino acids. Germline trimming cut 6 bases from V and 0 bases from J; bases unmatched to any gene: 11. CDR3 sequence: CASRKARTGYSYEQYF. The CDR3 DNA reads TGTGCCAGCAGAAAAGCTAGGACAGGCTACTCCTACGAGCAGTACTTC. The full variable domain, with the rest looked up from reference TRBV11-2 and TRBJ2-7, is EAGVAQSPRYKIIEKRQSVAFWCNPISGHATLYWYQQILGQGPKLLIQFQNNGVVDDSQLPKDRFSAERLKGVDSTLKIQPAKLEDSAVYLCASRKARTGYSYEQYFGPGTRLTVT.

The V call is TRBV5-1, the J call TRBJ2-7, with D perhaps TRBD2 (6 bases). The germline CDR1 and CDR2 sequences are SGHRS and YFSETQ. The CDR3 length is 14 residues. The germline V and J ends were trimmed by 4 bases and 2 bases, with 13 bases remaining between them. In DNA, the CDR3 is TGCGCCAGCAGCGTCCGGGACTTAACCTACGAGCAGTACTTC. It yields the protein CASSVRDLTYEQYF.

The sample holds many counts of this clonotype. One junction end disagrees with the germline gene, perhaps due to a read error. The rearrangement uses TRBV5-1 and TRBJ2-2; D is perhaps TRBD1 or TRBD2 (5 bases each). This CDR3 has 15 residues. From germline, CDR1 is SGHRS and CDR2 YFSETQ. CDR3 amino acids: CASSSGTTNTGELFF. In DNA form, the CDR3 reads TGTGCCAGCAGCTCAGGGACCACGAACACCGGGGAGCTGTTTTTT.

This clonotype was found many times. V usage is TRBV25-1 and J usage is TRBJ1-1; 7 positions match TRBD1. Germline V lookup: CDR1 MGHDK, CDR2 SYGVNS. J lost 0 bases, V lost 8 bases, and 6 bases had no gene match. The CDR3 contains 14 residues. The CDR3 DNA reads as TGTGCCAGCCGCCTCAGGGGGTTGAACACTGAAGCTTTCTTT. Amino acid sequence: CASRLRGLNTEAFF.

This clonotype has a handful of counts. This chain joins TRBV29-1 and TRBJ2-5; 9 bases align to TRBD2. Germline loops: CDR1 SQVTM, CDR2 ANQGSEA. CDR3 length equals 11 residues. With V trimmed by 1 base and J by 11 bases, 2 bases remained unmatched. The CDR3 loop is CSVEVSGRQYF. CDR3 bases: TGCAGCGTTGAAGTGAGCGGGAGGCAGTACTTC.

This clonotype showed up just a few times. CDR3 coding DNA: TGTGCCAGCAGTGTCTGGTCGGTGACTAACACCGGGGAGCTGTTTTTT. This codes for CASSVWSVTNTGELFF. The chain recombines TRBV14 with TRBJ2-2; D is ambiguous. In germline, CDR1 is SGHDN, CDR2 FVKESK. The CDR3 loop spans 16 amino acids. V lost 6 bases, J lost 2 bases, and 16 bases lay in between.

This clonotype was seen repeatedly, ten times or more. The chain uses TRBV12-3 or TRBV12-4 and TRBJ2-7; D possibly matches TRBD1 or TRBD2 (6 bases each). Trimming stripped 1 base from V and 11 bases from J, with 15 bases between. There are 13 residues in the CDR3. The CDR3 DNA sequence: TGTGCCAGCAGTTTAGATAGAGGGGGGACAAAGTACTTC. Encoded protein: CASSLDRGGTKYF.

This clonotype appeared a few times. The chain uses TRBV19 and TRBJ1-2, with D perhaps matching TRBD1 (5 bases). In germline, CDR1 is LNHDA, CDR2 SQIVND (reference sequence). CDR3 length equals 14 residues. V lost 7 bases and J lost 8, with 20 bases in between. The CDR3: CASKGLGEVEGYTF. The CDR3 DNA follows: TGTGCCAGTAAGGGACTAGGGGAGGTGGAAGGCTACACCTTC.

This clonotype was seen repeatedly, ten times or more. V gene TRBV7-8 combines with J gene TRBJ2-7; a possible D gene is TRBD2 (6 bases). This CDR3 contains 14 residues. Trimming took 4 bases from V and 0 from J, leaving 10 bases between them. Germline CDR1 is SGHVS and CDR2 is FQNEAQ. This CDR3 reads CASSWGTDSYEQYF. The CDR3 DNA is TGTGCCAGCAGCTGGGGGACTGACTCCTACGAGCAGTACTTC. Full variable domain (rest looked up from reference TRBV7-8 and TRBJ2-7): GAGVSQSPRYKVAKRGQDVALRCDPISGHVSLFWYQQALGQGPEFLTYFQNEAQLDKSGLPSDRFFAERPEGSVSTLKIQRTQQEDSAVYLCASSWGTDSYEQYFGPGTRLTVT.

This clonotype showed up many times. CDR3 sequence: CASSLGLAGLQETQYF. The CDR3 region has the DNA TGTGCCAGCAGTTTGGGACTAGCGGGTCTCCAAGAGACCCAGTACTTC. This rearrangement joins TRBV7-3 to TRBJ2-5, with 12 bases fitting TRBD2. Unmatched junction bases numbered 6, after V lost 6 bases and J lost 1 base. CDR3 length: 16 amino acids. Per germline, CDR1 SGHTA and CDR2 FQGTGA.

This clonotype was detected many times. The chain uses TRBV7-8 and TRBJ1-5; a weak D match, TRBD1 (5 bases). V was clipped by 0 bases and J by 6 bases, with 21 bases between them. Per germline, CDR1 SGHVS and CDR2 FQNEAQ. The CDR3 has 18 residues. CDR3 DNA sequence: TGTGCCAGCAGCTTAGCGGCTATGGCGGCAGGGAGGTCTCAGCCCCAGCATTTT. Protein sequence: CASSLAAMAAGRSQPQHF.

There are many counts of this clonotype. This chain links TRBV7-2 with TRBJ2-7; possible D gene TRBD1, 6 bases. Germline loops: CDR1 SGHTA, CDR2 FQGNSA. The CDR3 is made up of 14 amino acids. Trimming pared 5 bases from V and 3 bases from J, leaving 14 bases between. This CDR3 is CASSPLGGNYEQYF. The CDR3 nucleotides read TGTGCCAGCAGCCCCCTAGGGGGAAACTACGAGCAGTACTTC.

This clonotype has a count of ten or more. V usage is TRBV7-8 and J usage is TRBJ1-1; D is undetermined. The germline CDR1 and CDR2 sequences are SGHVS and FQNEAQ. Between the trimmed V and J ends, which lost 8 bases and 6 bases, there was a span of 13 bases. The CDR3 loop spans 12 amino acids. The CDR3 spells CASFKVVAEAFF. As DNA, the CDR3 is TGTGCCAGCTTCAAGGTAGTAGCTGAAGCTTTCTTT.

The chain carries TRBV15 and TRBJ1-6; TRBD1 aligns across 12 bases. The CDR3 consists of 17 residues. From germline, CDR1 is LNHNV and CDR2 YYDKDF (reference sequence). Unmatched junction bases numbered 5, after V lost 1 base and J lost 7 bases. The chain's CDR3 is CATSRGGTGGLNSPLHF. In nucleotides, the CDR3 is TGTGCCACCAGCAGAGGAGGGACAGGGGGCTTAAATTCACCCCTCCACTTT. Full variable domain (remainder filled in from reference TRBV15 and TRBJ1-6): DAMVIQNPRYQVTQFGKPVTLSCSQTLNHNVMYWYQQKSSQAPKLLFHYYDKDFNNEADTPDNFQSRRPNTSFCFLDIRSPGLGDTAMYLCATSRGGTGGLNSPLHFGNGTRLTVT.

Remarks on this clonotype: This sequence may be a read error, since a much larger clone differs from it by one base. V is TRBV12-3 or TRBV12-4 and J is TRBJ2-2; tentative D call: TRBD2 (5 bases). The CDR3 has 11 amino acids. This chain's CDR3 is CASSFAGEQFF. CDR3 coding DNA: TGTGCCAGCAGTTTTGCCGGGGAGCAGTTTTTT.